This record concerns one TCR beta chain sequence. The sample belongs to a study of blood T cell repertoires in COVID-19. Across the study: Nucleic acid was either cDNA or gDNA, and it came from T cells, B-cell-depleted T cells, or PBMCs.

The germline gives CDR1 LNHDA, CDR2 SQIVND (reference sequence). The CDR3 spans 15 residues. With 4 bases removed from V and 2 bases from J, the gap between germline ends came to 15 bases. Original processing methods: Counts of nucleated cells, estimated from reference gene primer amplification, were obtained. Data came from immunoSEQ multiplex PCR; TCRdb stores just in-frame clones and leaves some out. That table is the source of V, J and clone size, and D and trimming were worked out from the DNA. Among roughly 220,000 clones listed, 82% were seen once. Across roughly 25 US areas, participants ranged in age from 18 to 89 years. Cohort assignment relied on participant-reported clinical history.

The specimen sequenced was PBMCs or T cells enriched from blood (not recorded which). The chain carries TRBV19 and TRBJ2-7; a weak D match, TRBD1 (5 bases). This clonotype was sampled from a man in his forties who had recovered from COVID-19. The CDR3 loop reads CASSTLTGSTYEQYF. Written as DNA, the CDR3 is TGTGCCAGTAGTACCCTCACAGGTTCAACCTACGAGCAGTACTTC.